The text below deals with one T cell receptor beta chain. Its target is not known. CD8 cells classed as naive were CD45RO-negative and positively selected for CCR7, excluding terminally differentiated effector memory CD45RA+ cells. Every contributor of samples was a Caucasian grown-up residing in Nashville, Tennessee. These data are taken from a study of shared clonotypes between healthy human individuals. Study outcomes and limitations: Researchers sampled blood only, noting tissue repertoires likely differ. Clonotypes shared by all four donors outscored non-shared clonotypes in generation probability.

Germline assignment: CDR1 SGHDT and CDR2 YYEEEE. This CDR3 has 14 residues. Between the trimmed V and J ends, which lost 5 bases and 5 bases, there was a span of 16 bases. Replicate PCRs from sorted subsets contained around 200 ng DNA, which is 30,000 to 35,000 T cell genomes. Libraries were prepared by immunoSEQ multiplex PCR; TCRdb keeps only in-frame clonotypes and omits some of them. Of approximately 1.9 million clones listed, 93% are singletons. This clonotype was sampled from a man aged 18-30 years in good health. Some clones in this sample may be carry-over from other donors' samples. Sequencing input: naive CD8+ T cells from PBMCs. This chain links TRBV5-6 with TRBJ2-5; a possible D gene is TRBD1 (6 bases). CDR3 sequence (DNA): TGTGCCAGCAGGGTGGGGGCAGGGATGGAGACCCAGTACTTC. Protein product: CASRVGAGMETQYF.